One and the same sample provided the 6 T cell receptor beta chains below, sequenced in a study of T cells in Graves' hyperthyroidism and ophthalmopathy. Amplification of TCR beta CDR3 regions used RNA as the template. Initially, a first-round RT-PCR of the TCR CDR3 employed the HTBI primer set. TCRdb redid the calling of the multiplex PCR reads with MiXCR, one entry per CDR3 protein. This sample has around 260,000 distinct CDR3 sequences; around a quarter occur once, and the top ten carry over 25%. The sample comprised blood. These receptors were obtained from a man between 40 and 49 years old with Graves' hyperthyroidism that later progressed to Graves' ophthalmopathy.

The table lists this clonotype with many counts. This chain joins TRBV18 and TRBJ2-7; 7 bases fit TRBD1. Per the germline V gene, CDR1 is KGHSH and CDR2 is LQKENI. The CDR3 runs to 14 residues. V was pared by 1 base and J by 2 bases, with 2 bases of the junction left unmatched. This CDR3 is CASSPRGTAYEQYF. The DNA for the CDR3 is TGTGCCAGCTCACCACGAGGGACAGCCTACGAGCAGTACTTC. The variable domain in full, with the rest retrieved from reference TRBV18 and TRBJ2-7, is NAGVMQNPRHLVRRRGQEARLRCSPMKGHSHVYWYRQLPEEGLKFMVYLQKENIIDESGMPKERFSAEFPKEGPSILRIQQVVRGDSAAYFCASSPRGTAYEQYFGPGTRLTVT.

This clonotype was detected ten times or more. The chain is built from TRBV29-1 and TRBJ2-7; D may be TRBD1 or TRBD2 (5 bases each). Trimming pared 5 bases from V and 6 bases from J, leaving 14 bases between. Germline V lookup: CDR1 SQVTM, CDR2 ANQGSEA. CDR3 length: 12 amino acids. CDR3 residues: CSVLGSGSEQYF. The DNA for the CDR3 is TGCAGCGTTTTGGGGTCAGGGAGCGAGCAGTACTTC.

The J gene is TRBJ2-7, the V gene TRBV24-1, with D perhaps TRBD1 (6 bases). CDR1 and CDR2 (germline): KGHDR, SFDVKD. With 4 bases removed from V and 2 bases from J, the gap between germline ends came to 20 bases. This CDR3 has 17 residues. CDR3 nucleotide sequence: TGTGCCACCAGTGAGCCCGAACAGGGTATTCGAACCTACGAGCAGTACTTC. This gives the protein CATSEPEQGIRTYEQYF.

Many counts were recorded for this clonotype. The chain recombines TRBV5-5 with TRBJ2-2; TRBD2 matches at 10 bases. Germline V CDR1 and CDR2: SGHKS, YYEKEE (reference sequence). V was pared by 4 bases and J by 4 bases, with 7 bases of the junction left unmatched. The CDR3 spans 16 residues. The CDR3 region has the DNA TGTGCCAGCAGCCCCCCTAGCGGGAGTGTCACCGGGGAGCTGTTTTTT. It yields the protein CASSPPSGSVTGELFF.

In its sample, this clonotype was seen many times. The chain links TRBV3-1 to TRBJ1-5; possible D gene TRBD1, 5 bases. V lost 2 bases and J 1 base, leaving 6 bases between the germline ends. CDR1 LGHDT and CDR2 YNNKEL come from the germline V gene (reference sequence). This CDR3 has 14 amino acids. The CDR3 here is CASSQRGSNQPQHF. For the CDR3, the DNA is TGTGCCAGCAGCCAACGGGGCAGCAATCAGCCCCAGCATTTT.

This clonotype was counted at least ten times. The chain recombines TRBV6-5 with TRBJ1-5; D remains unclear. V lost 6 bases and J 4 bases, leaving 16 bases between the germline ends. This CDR3 has 15 amino acids. The germline gives CDR1 MNHEY, CDR2 SVGAGI. CDR3 nucleotide sequence: TGTGCCAGCAGCGCCGGGTGGGCATATAATCAGCCCCAGCATTTT. Translation gives CASSAGWAYNQPQHF.